This is a list of T cell receptor beta chains from one sample in a study of neoadjuvant anti-PD-1 for oral cavity cancer. Profiled with immunoSEQ multiplex PCR; TCRdb holds only in-frame clones, not every one. This sample has under 2,500 clones; 59% occur once, and the top ten carry under 20%. Sequencing was performed on tumor tissue, taken after nivolumab (anti-PD-1) treatment. All receptors derive from a person aged 35-80 years with oral cavity squamous cell carcinoma. The CDR3 runs from the conserved cysteine through the conserved F or W. D genes are given only for firm matches. Some rows mark clone size as missing; the rest say once, few, many or name a class of expanded clone.

TRBV29-1,.,TRBJ2-5,.,TGCAGCGTTGCTTTAGGACCGGGAGTTCAAGAGACCCAGTACTTC,CSVALGPGVQETQYF
TRBV7-8,.,TRBJ2-1,TRBD2,TGTGCCAGCAGCTTTTCCGGGACTAACTACAATGAGCAGTTCTTC,CASSFSGTNYNEQFF
TRBV2,.,TRBJ2-1,TRBD2,TGTGCCAGCAGTGACCTAGCGGGGGGGGAGCAGTTCTTC,CASSDLAGGEQFF
TRBV7-3,few,TRBJ1-4,TRBD1,TGTGCCAGCAGCCCCGGGACAGCAACTAATGAAAAACTGTTTTTT,CASSPGTATNEKLFF
TRBV5-4,.,TRBJ2-1,TRBD2,TGTGCCAGCAGCTTGGGAAGAGCGGGAGGGACCTACAATGAGCAGTTCTTC,CASSLGRAGGTYNEQFF
TRBV21-1,.,TRBJ2-7,.,TGTGCCAGCAGCACTAGCAGCTCCTACGAGCAGTACTTC,CASSTSSSYEQYF
TRBV28,few,TRBJ2-1,TRBD1,TGTGCCAGCAGCCTTTTGGGACAGGGGTTCAATGAGCAGTTCTTC,CASSLLGQGFNEQFF
TRBV6-5,.,TRBJ2-3,TRBD2,TGTGCCAGCAGTTCTAGCGGTACGCAGTATTTT,CASSSSGTQYF
TRBV9,few,TRBJ2-3,TRBD2,TGTGCCAGCAGCGTAGCAGCGGGGACGAGCACAGATACGCAGTATTTT,CASSVAAGTSTDTQYF
TRBV7-2,.,TRBJ1-1,.,TGTGCCAGCAGCCTACAGTACTACACTGAAGCTTTCTTT,CASSLQYYTEAFF
TRBV27,medium-sized,TRBJ2-1,TRBD2,TGTGCCAGCAGTCCTCCGACTAGCGGGGATGTTTACAATGAGCAGTTCTTC,CASSPPTSGDVYNEQFF
TRBV7-8,.,TRBJ2-5,.,TGTGCCAGCAGCTTAGCGGGAGGATTAAAGGGTGAGACCCAGTACTTC,CASSLAGGLKGETQYF
TRBV9,.,TRBJ2-3,TRBD2,TGTGCCAGCAGCGTCGCTAGCGGGAGGGGGGATACGCAGTATTTT,CASSVASGRGDTQYF
TRBV28,.,TRBJ1-1,.,TGTGCCAGCAGTTTGGGGGGGGGCTGGGAGACTGAAGCTTTCTTT,CASSLGGGWETEAFF
TRBV28,.,TRBJ2-1,.,TGTGCCAGCAGTGGCCTGTTGGGGGCTGTCTATGAGCAGTTCTTC,CASSGLLGAVYEQFF
TRBV7-2,.,TRBJ1-2,.,TGTGCCAGCAGCCCCTCTTTTAGCGAGGGAGGCTACACCTTC,CASSPSFSEGGYTF
TRBV19,large,TRBJ2-2,.,TGTGCCAGTACTAGAAGGGGGGGACAGGTGAACACCGGGGAGCTGTTTTTT,CASTRRGGQVNTGELFF
TRBV9,.,TRBJ2-5,.,TGTGCCAGCAGCGTAAGTTTGCAGCTTCAAGAGACCCAGTACTTC,CASSVSLQLQETQYF
TRBV11-2,few,TRBJ2-1,.,TGTGCCAGCAGCTTTTTGGACAACCTCAATGAGCAGTTCTTC,CASSFLDNLNEQFF
TRBV7-2,.,TRBJ2-7,.,TGTGCCAGCAGTACCCAAGCCGGGACCTCCTACGAGCAGTACTTC,CASSTQAGTSYEQYF
TRBV5-1,few,TRBJ2-3,.,TGCGCCAGCTACCCGACGAGGGGCGAGACAGATACGCAGTATTTT,CASYPTRGETDTQYF
TRBV11-1,.,TRBJ2-2,.,TGTGCCAGCAGCTTCGACGGGAGCACCGGGGAGCTGTTTTTT,CASSFDGSTGELFF
TRBV6-5,few,TRBJ1-2,TRBD1,TGTGCCAGCAGTCGACAGGGTTTGCATGGCTACACCTTC,CASSRQGLHGYTF
TRBV28,.,TRBJ2-1,.,TGTGCCAGCAGTTTTAGTAACGTCCGCAACAATGAGCAGTTCTTC,CASSFSNVRNNEQFF
TRBV7-9,.,TRBJ2-7,TRBD2,TGTGCCAGCAGCTTAAGCGGGAGGGCCTTCGACGAGCAGTACTTC,CASSLSGRAFDEQYF
TRBV2,.,TRBJ1-2,TRBD1,TGTGCCAGCAGTTGGGGACAGGGACACTATGGCTACACCTTC,CASSWGQGHYGYTF
TRBV10-3,once,TRBJ2-7,.,TGTGCCATCAGTGAGGAGACCTACGAGCAGTACTTC,CAISEETYEQYF
TRBV7-9,few,TRBJ2-1,TRBD2,TGTGCCAGCATGCGGGAGGGCAATGAGCAGTTCTTC,CASMREGNEQFF
TRBV27,.,TRBJ2-2,.,TGTGCCAGCAGTCTCGCGAACACCGGGGAGCTGTTTTTT,CASSLANTGELFF
TRBV7-8,.,TRBJ2-7,TRBD2,TGTGCCAGCAGCTTAGAATCGGGACTAGCGGGAGGTGCTTCCTACGAGCAGTACTTC,CASSLESGLAGGASYEQYF
TRBV27,.,TRBJ2-1,TRBD1,TGTGCCAGCAGCTTCGGACAGGGAAGAAGCAATGAGCAGTTCTTC,CASSFGQGRSNEQFF
TRBV10-1,few,TRBJ2-5,TRBD2,TGCGCCAGCAGTGGCTCCGGGACTAGCGGGAAGGGACAAGAGACCCAGTACTTC,CASSGSGTSGKGQETQYF
TRBV6-5,.,TRBJ2-3,TRBD2,TGTGCCAGCAGTTACCTACCTACTAGCGGGAGGGCTACGCAGTATTTT,CASSYLPTSGRATQYF
TRBV6-6,few,TRBJ1-1,.,TGTGCCAGCAGCCTACAGGGTGGCACTGAAGCTTTCTTT,CASSLQGGTEAFF
TRBV5-1,few,TRBJ2-7,.,TGCGCCAGCAGCTTCTCCCGGGACCCGTCCTACGAGCAGTACTTC,CASSFSRDPSYEQYF
TRBV7-3,.,TRBJ2-6,.,TGTGCCAGCACCCGACCTGGGGCCAACGTCCTGACTTTC,CASTRPGANVLTF
TRBV28,few,TRBJ2-1,.,TGTGCCAGCAGTCCTCACCCCACACCCCTAGCAGTGGATGAGCAGTTCTTC,CASSPHPTPLAVDEQFF
TRBV27,few,TRBJ2-5,.,TGTGCCAGCAGTGACAGGTTTGAGGAGACCCAGTACTTC,CASSDRFEETQYF
TRBV6-6,.,TRBJ2-7,TRBD2,TGTGCCAGCACCAGATCAGATAGCGGGTCCTACGAGCAGTACTTC,CASTRSDSGSYEQYF
TRBV6-1,few,TRBJ2-5,.,TGTGCCAGCATTCGGACGGGGATCCAAGAGACCCAGTACTTC,CASIRTGIQETQYF
TRBV6-5,few,TRBJ2-4,.,TGTGCCAGCAGTTACTTTGGGATCGGGCCTCAGTACTTC,CASSYFGIGPQYF
TRBV5-1,.,TRBJ2-3,TRBD1,TGCGCCAGCAGCCGGGACAGGGACACAGATACGCAGTATTTT,CASSRDRDTDTQYF
TRBV30,few,TRBJ2-3,.,TGTGCCTGGAGTGTTAATCGGGAGTATACGCAGTATTTT,CAWSVNREYTQYF
TRBV15,.,TRBJ2-3,.,TGTGCCACCAGCAGATCACGTTTGGTGACCGAGGTGGATACGCAGTATTTT,CATSRSRLVTEVDTQYF
TRBV20-1,.,TRBJ2-1,.,TGCAGTGCTAGTGGGGGTAGGGAGCAGTTCTTC,CSASGGREQFF
TRBV30,few,TRBJ1-5,TRBD1,TGTGCCTGGAGGGGACAGGGGGCTCCACACAATCAGCCCCAGCATTTT,CAWRGQGAPHNQPQHF
TRBV14,.,TRBJ2-3,TRBD1,TGTGCCAGCAGCCCCACAGGGGCGAGCACAGATACGCAGTATTTT,CASSPTGASTDTQYF
TRBV5-6,.,TRBJ1-1,TRBD1,TGTGCCAGCAGTTTGGACAGGGACACTGAAGCTTTCTTT,CASSLDRDTEAFF
TRBV11-2,.,TRBJ2-1,.,TGTGCCAGCAGCTTAACAGGAAGCTCCTACAATGAGCAGTTCTTC,CASSLTGSSYNEQFF
TRBV7-3,once,TRBJ2-3,.,TGTGCCAGCAGCTCTGGATACACAGATACGCAGTATTTT,CASSSGYTDTQYF
TRBV6-1,few,TRBJ2-1,TRBD2,TGTGCCAGCAGGAGGACTAGCGGGAGCAATGAGCAGTTCTTC,CASRRTSGSNEQFF
TRBV5-1,.,TRBJ2-7,.,TGCGCCAGCAGCCCAGGGGCCCGGAATGACGAGCAGTACTTC,CASSPGARNDEQYF
TRBV7-9,medium-sized,TRBJ2-7,TRBD1,TGTGCCAGCAGCCCCCGGACAGGGAAGGACGAGCAGTACTTC,CASSPRTGKDEQYF
TRBV27,.,TRBJ2-3,.,TGTGCCAGCAGTTTGAGCCAGGGGGGAGATACGCAGTATTTT,CASSLSQGGDTQYF
TRBV7-9,.,TRBJ1-1,TRBD1,TGTGCCAGCAGCTTAGACCCGGACAGGGCCCGTGAAGCTTTCTTT,CASSLDPDRAREAFF
TRBV11-3,.,TRBJ2-1,TRBD2,TGTGCCAGCAGCTTATCAGCGGGAGTTGGGTACAATGAGCAGTTCTTC,CASSLSAGVGYNEQFF
TRBV6-1,once,TRBJ2-3,TRBD2,TGTGCCAGCAGTGAAGGGACTAGCGTTGATACGCAGTATTTT,CASSEGTSVDTQYF
TRBV7-2,few,TRBJ1-2,.,TGTGCCAGCAGCACCCTCCCAGGAGGCTTCGAAGGTGGCTACACCTTC,CASSTLPGGFEGGYTF
TRBV6-6,.,TRBJ2-3,.,TGTGCCAGCAAAAGTAGCGGCAGCACAGATACGCAGTATTTT,CASKSSGSTDTQYF